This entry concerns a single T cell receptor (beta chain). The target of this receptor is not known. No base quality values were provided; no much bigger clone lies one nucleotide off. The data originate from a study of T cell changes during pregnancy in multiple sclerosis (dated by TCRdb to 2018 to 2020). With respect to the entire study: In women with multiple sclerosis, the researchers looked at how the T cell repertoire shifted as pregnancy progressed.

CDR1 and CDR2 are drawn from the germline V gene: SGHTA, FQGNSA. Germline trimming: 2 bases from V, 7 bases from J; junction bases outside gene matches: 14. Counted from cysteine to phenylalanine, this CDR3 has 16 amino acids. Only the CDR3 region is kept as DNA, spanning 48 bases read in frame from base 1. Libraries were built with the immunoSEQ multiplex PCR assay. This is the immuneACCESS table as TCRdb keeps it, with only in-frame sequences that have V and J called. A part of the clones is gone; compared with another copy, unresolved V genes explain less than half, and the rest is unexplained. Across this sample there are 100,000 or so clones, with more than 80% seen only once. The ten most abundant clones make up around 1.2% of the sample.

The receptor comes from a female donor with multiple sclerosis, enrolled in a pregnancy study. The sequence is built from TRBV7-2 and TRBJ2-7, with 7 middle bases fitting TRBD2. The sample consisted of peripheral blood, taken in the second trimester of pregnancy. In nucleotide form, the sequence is TGTGCCAGCAGCTTAAGTCTAGCGGCGACAGCGGGAGAGCAGTACTTC. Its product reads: CASSLSLAATAGEQYF.